This T cell receptor (beta chain) was recorded in a study of shared clonotypes between healthy human individuals. Study information: The donors, a couple of women and a few men, were aged 18 to 49.

From germline, CDR1 is MDHEN and CDR2 SYDVKM. Trimming shortened V by 5 bases and J by 0 bases, and 13 bases separated the two germline ends. The CDR3 has 15 residues. In its sample, this clone was seen a few times. Sequencing of unsorted PBMC DNA was carried out using ten immunoSEQ deep assay plates. Per the study methods: Filtering differed, since immunoSEQ gave only junction sequences and no quality scores. The method was immunoSEQ multiplex PCR; TCRdb's version includes in-frame clones alone and lacks a portion of them. From that table come the V and J calls and clone size; the DNA was used to work out D and trimming. The table records about 480,000 clones, approximately 79% of them present only once.

The genes are TRBV28 and TRBJ1-2; D unresolved. The sequenced sample was PBMCs. This receptor was taken from a woman in her forties in good health. Some clones in this sample may be carry-over from other donors' samples. CDR3 amino acids: CASSAPRGTNYGYTF. Written as DNA, the CDR3 is TGTGCCAGCAGTGCCCCTAGAGGGACTAACTATGGCTACACCTTC.